This TCR beta chain is from a study of T cells in Graves' hyperthyroidism and ophthalmopathy (dated by TCRdb to about 2019). As for the study more broadly: Peripheral blood was collected at initial diagnosis, before any treatment. A discovery cohort of around 100 patients, about 43 with Graves' ophthalmopathy and 57 with stable Graves' hyperthyroidism, was used to find distinguishing TCR V-J signatures. Prospective prediction of ophthalmopathy was tested in an independent validation cohort of fewer than 20 hyperthyroidism patients and roughly 16 patients who later progressed to ophthalmopathy. The roughly 90 discovery patients were divided at random into training and test sets in a 7:3 ratio. In more than 5 Graves' hyperthyroidism patients, the study also compared T-cell repertoires from thyroid tissue with T-cell repertoires from blood. Once sampling was done, hyperthyroidism patients were given methimazole at a starting dose of 30 mg daily, whereas ophthalmopathy patients were given high-dose intravenous methylprednisolone. TCR Vbeta CDR3 sequencing of 120 to 150 peripheral blood samples (roughly 43 ophthalmopathy, some 75 hyperthyroidism and roughly 17 progressor patients) is reported in the paper. Overall results and qualifications from the work: In validation, the model predicted progression to ophthalmopathy a median of roughly 6.1 months before onset, with about 70% sensitivity and nearly 75% specificity. No statistical method was used to fix the sample size in advance, and group allocation was not hidden from the investigators. A model built on a 13 V-J signature distinguished ophthalmopathy from stable hyperthyroidism, reaching 87.88% sensitivity and about 81% specificity in cross-validation and 80%/75% in testing. Most expanded thyroid clonotypes (frequency above 0.001) were also detected in blood, a finding suggesting that blood repertoires may reflect thyroid immune responses.

In the ophthalmopathy patients, disease was moderately to severely active, with a Clinical Activity Score of 3 or more, a NOSPECS grade of 4 or more, and a duration of less than 3 months. Patients with uncontrolled infections, other autoimmune diseases, pregnancy or lactation were excluded. Diagnoses were established on the basis of clinical symptoms, serum thyroxine and TRAb, thyroid ultrasound, and orbital computed tomography. Ficoll-Paque density gradient centrifugation was used to isolate PBMCs from 8.5 to 10 ml of fresh peripheral blood. Total RNA was extracted with Trizol reagent, and quality was checked on an Agilent 2100 Bioanalyzer. Amplification of TCR beta CDR3 regions was carried out from RNA transcripts. For the first round of RT-PCR on the TCR CDR3, the HTBI primer set was used together with the Qiagen OneStep RT-PCR kit. Libraries were constructed in a second round of multiplex PCR, after which size selection and purification were carried out. The libraries were sequenced on an Illumina HiSeq2000 using paired-end 100 bp reads. In the paper's pipeline: SOAPnuke was used to process the raw data, removing reads that contained adapters or uncalled bases, had a mean Phred below 15, or lacked an exact match to the constant primer or identifier. COPE v1.2.5 was used to merge high-quality paired reads, and clonotypes were defined as unique nucleotide sequences. MiTCR v1.1 was used to align the clonotypes against IMGT TRBV, TRBD and TRBJ reference segments. The analysis included only V-J combinations with a frequency above 0.0001, which together covered around 99% of the repertoires. The TCS score was defined as the ratio of F50 (clonal expansion) to E x V (chaos), calculated using BLOSUM62-based TCRdist between CDR3 peptides within each V-J. Welch's t-statistics and random forest reduced roughly 540 V-J features to 13, which were used in a naive Bayes classifier (R e1071). In TCRdb, the public reads were trimmed at Q25 with fastp and aligned with MiXCR, with productive beta chains retained. Records with the same CDR3 protein are collapsed into one entry carrying the most frequent genes and DNA. The V and J calls were determined by TCRdb, not by the authors. The sample data list about 250,000 distinct CDR3 sequences, and over 20% of these were observed just once. Together, the top ten hold around 62% of the sample.

Reading the germline V gene gives CDR1 KGHSH and CDR2 LQKENI. Spanning cysteine to phenylalanine, the CDR3 consists of 16 amino acids. Kept here is only the CDR3 DNA, which spans 48 bases and is read in frame from base 1. A distance of 25 bases separates the germline ends of V and J, which lose 3 bases and 13 bases respectively. As concerns this clonotype: This receptor's antigen is unknown. No base quality information exists; no much larger clone differs at one position.

This clonotype was obtained from a man aged 25 to 40 with Graves' ophthalmopathy. Sequenced input: blood. This chain is built from TRBV18 and TRBJ2-1; the D gene could be TRBD1 or TRBD2, each one agreeing over 5 bases. The CDR3 has the sequence CASSPGTSGPRSHQFF. The DNA is as follows: TGTGCCAGCTCACCGGGGACCTCCGGGCCCCGCTCCCATCAGTTCTTC.